A selection of T cell receptor beta chains follows, all from one sample in a study of shared clonotypes between healthy human individuals. Profiling relied on immunoSEQ multiplex PCR, and the TCRdb table lists in-frame clones only, not all of them. This repertoire shows millions of clones, roughly nine tenths found once; its top ten account for about 0.13%. The sample comprised naive CD4+ T cells sorted from blood. The receptors derive from a man aged 18 to 29 in good health. Both conserved end residues are part of each CDR3.

v_gene: TRBV5-5
CDR3aa: CASSLGTRMDRAHSPLHF

v_gene: TRBV6-6
CDR3aa: CASSYPPLQTYGYTF

v_gene: TRBV30
CDR3aa: CAWSVTARLDTEAFF

v_gene: TRBV2
CDR3aa: CASSPGYNYGYTF

v_gene: TRBV6-5
CDR3aa: CASRGQGNQPQHF

v_gene: TRBV2
CDR3aa: CASTEDLVRPYNEQFF

v_gene: TRBV19
CDR3aa: CASSWGVQGESQHF

v_gene: TRBV19
CDR3aa: CASSRRDYEQFF

v_gene: TRBV7-3
CDR3aa: CASSVTGGPYNEQFF

v_gene: TRBV28
CDR3aa: CASSLRQGGYTF

v_gene: TRBV11-2
CDR3aa: CASSLDPSGSSEAFF

v_gene: TRBV10-1
CDR3aa: CAMPRGGLEEKLFF

v_gene: TRBV6-1
CDR3aa: CASSEGQGARNQPQHF

v_gene: TRBV23-1
CDR3aa: CASSQSSGSYNSPLHF

v_gene: TRBV30
CDR3aa: CACGPTKYQETQYF

v_gene: TRBV6-1
CDR3aa: CASSARSIEAFF

v_gene: TRBV11-2
CDR3aa: CASSPQRETLQYF

v_gene: TRBV2
CDR3aa: CASSEWDRGGETQYF

v_gene: TRBV5-8
CDR3aa: CASSLVSPSTDTQYF

v_gene: TRBV7-2
CDR3aa: CASSPSEGGVTRMPQHF

v_gene: TRBV30
CDR3aa: CAWSVGRTGRNTGELFF

v_gene: TRBV29-1
CDR3aa: CSVEGRGRIETQYF

v_gene: TRBV13
CDR3aa: CASSLGTHQFTDTQYF

v_gene: TRBV4-1
CDR3aa: CASSQEGAGGQPQHF

v_gene: TRBV6-5
CDR3aa: CASRREASYEQYF

v_gene: TRBV5-4
CDR3aa: CASSAPGTAYGYTF

v_gene: TRBV5-1
CDR3aa: CASSASNGASYGYTF

v_gene: TRBV5-1
CDR3aa: CASSLADTEAFF

v_gene: TRBV7-6
CDR3aa: CASSSTGSLGYGYTF

v_gene: TRBV9
CDR3aa: CASSVGTGWNEQFF

v_gene: TRBV5-1
CDR3aa: CASSLPSTDTQYF